These 7 T cell receptor beta chains came from one sample sequenced in a study of T cell clones after liver transplantation. Libraries were prepared by immunoSEQ multiplex PCR; TCRdb keeps only in-frame clonotypes and omits some of them. The repertoire holds over 60,000 clones, with under 90% as singletons. The specimen comprised CD4+ T cells from blood, sampled before liver transplant. These receptors were taken from a human donor who received a liver transplant.

This clone was observed at least ten times. The rearrangement uses TRBV7-2 and TRBJ2-7; perhaps TRBD1 as D (6 bases). Trimming stripped 3 bases from V and 7 bases from J, with 7 bases between. This CDR3 spans 11 amino acids. Per the germline V gene, CDR1 is SGHTA and CDR2 is FQGNSA. The CDR3 loop reads CASSLRGEQYF. The CDR3 nucleotides are TGTGCCAGCAGCTTGAGGGGGGAGCAGTACTTC. The full variable domain, rest sourced from reference TRBV7-2 and TRBJ2-7, is GAGVSQSPSNKVTEKGKDVELRCDPISGHTALYWYRQSLGQGLEFLIYFQGNSAPDKSGLPSDRFSAERTGGSVSTLTIQRTQQEDSAVYLCASSLRGEQYFGPGTRLTVT.

This chain connects TRBV6-6 to TRBJ1-5, with no clear D. Between the trimmed V and J ends, which lost 6 bases and 2 bases, there was a span of 14 bases. CDR3 size: 15 residues. Germline CDR1 is MNHNY and CDR2 is SVGAGI (reference sequence). The CDR3 protein is CASRPGYYGNQPQHF. The CDR3 DNA reads as TGTGCCAGCAGGCCAGGATACTACGGCAATCAGCCCCAGCATTTT.

V and J are TRBV18 and TRBJ1-2; D remains unclear. Germline CDR1 is KGHSH and CDR2 is LQKENI. The CDR3 consists of 16 residues. V lost 2 bases, J lost 6 bases, and 19 bases lay in between. In DNA form, the CDR3 reads TGTGCCAGCTCACCAGTGAATCCACCCCAAGGGCATGGCTACACCTTC. Translation gives CASSPVNPPQGHGYTF.

The chain couples TRBV2 to TRBJ1-5; D unresolved. Germline CDR1 and CDR2: SNHLY and FYNNEI. The V end was cut by 2 bases, the J end by 2 bases, with 10 bases between. CDR3 length: 15 amino acids. Here the CDR3 reads CASSEQVWGNQPQHF. In DNA form, the CDR3 reads TGTGCCAGCAGTGAACAGGTGTGGGGCAATCAGCCCCAGCATTTT.

About this clone itself: A read error may produce the germline difference seen at one junction end. The rearrangement links TRBV9 to TRBJ2-5; tentatively, D is TRBD2 (5 bases). Germline V CDR1 and CDR2: SGDLS, YYNGEE. The CDR3 totals 13 residues. The chain's CDR3 is CASSVGTQEAQYF. As DNA, the CDR3 is TGTGCCAGCAGCGTAGGGACTCAAGAGGCCCAGTACTTC.

This rearrangement joins TRBV5-1 to TRBJ2-6, with TRBD1 matching over 7 bases. The trim removed 9 bases at V and 0 bases at J, leaving 12 bases unmatched. Germline lookup yields CDR1 SGHRS and CDR2 YFSETQ. The length of the CDR3 is 17 residues. CDR3 region: CATGPGQTISGANVLTF. Written as DNA, the CDR3 is TGCGCCACCGGCCCGGGACAGACGATCTCTGGGGCCAACGTCCTGACTTTC.

This clone was seen only a few times. V is TRBV29-1 and J is TRBJ1-1; D unclear. In germline, CDR1 is SQVTM, CDR2 ANQGSEA. This CDR3 is built from 14 residues. Trimming removed 5 bases from V and 3 bases from J, with 16 bases in between. The CDR3 reads CSVSLWSAYTEAFF. The CDR3 coding sequence is TGCAGCGTTTCTCTTTGGAGCGCGTACACTGAAGCTTTCTTT.